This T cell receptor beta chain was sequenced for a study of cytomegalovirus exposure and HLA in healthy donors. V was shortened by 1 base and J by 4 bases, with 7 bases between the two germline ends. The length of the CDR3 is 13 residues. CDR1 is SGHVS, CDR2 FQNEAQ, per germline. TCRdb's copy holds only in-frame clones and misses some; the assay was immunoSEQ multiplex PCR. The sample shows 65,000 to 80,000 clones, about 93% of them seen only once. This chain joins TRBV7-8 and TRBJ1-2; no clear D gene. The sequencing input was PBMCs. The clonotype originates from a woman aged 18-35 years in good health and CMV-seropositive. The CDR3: CASSLGHTYGYTF. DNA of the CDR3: TGTGCCAGCAGCTTAGGGCACACCTATGGCTACACCTTC.